The entry that follows covers one T cell receptor (beta chain) sequence. Its target is not known. This CDR3 spans 15 amino acids. Germline loops: CDR1 SGHRS, CDR2 YFSETQ. Participants with hyperthyroidism, aged 18 to 65, were newly diagnosed with under 2 months' duration. The sample originates from a study of Graves' ophthalmopathy and Graves' hyperthyroidism. Points from the study as a whole: Using a 13-signature model, the authors split ophthalmopathy from stable hyperthyroidism, with 85% to 90% sensitivity and 75% to 82% specificity.

RNA served as the template for amplifying TCR beta CDR3 regions. HTBI primers were used in a first-round RT-PCR, which preceded a second-round multiplex PCR. TCRdb reprocessed the multiplex PCR reads via MiXCR and lists one record per CDR3 protein. Of some 350,000 distinct CDR3 sequences listed, approximately 17% are singletons. The receptor was derived from an adult woman with stable Graves' hyperthyroidism. The V call is TRBV5-1, the J call TRBJ2-7; D not certain. Material for sequencing was peripheral blood. CDR3 residues: CASSFLPQISDEQWV. The CDR3 bases are TGCGCCAGCAGCTTTTTACCGCAAATTTCCGACGAGCAGTGGGTG.